Listed below are T cell receptor beta chains from one sample, sequenced in a study of T cell responses to AZD1222 COVID-19 vaccine. The method was immunoSEQ multiplex PCR; TCRdb's version includes in-frame clones alone and lacks a portion of them. The sample has about 84,000 clones; approximately 88% are singletons. Sample: peripheral blood, taken 28 days after the second AZD1222 dose. Source of these receptors: an adult who received the AZD1222 COVID-19 vaccine. Each CDR3 is given with its conserved first and last residue. A D gene is named only where the DNA matches it firmly. Some rows have no size entry. The others give once, few or many, or a class for an expanded clone.

j_call | v_call | d_call | clone_size | cdr3_nt | cdr3_aa
TRBJ2-2 | TRBV29-1 | TRBD1 | . | TGCAGCGTTGATAAGAGACAGGGTACGCCCGGGGAGCTGTTTTTT | CSVDKRQGTPGELFF
TRBJ1-2 | TRBV7-9 | TRBD1 | . | TGTGCCAGCAGCTCAATTGGGACAGTTAACTATGGCTACACCTTC | CASSSIGTVNYGYTF
TRBJ2-7 | TRBV4-3 | . | . | TGCGCCAGCAGCCAGGGAACAGGGAGGTACGAGCAGTACTTC | CASSQGTGRYEQYF
TRBJ2-2 | TRBV4-3 | . | . | TGCGCCAGCAGCCAAATAACCGGGGCCGGGGAGCTGTTTTTT | CASSQITGAGELFF
TRBJ2-7 | TRBV11-3 | TRBD1 | . | TGTGCCAGCAGCCCAATGGGGACAGGGTCCTCCGAGCAGTACTTC | CASSPMGTGSSEQYF
TRBJ2-3 | TRBV2 | . | . | TGTGCCAGCAGTGGCTTGACAGCCACAGATACGCAGTATTTT | CASSGLTATDTQYF
TRBJ1-5 | TRBV5-8 | . | . | TGTGCCAGCAGCCTGCGGGGGCGCGGCAATCAGCCCCAGCATTTT | CASSLRGRGNQPQHF
TRBJ2-1 | TRBV9 | TRBD1 | . | TGTGCCAGCGGGCAGGGACAGGGGACCTACAATGAGCAGTTCTTC | CASGQGQGTYNEQFF
TRBJ2-2 | TRBV7-3 | . | . | TGTGCCAGCAGCTTAAATGGCGGGACTGGGACCGGGGAGCTGTTTTTT | CASSLNGGTGTGELFF
TRBJ2-3 | TRBV2 | . | . | TGTGCCAGCCAAAGAGGATCCAACACAGATACGCAGTATTTT | CASQRGSNTDTQYF
TRBJ2-5 | TRBV5-6 | . | . | TGTGCCAGCGAGCCCACGGGGCAAGAAACCCAGTACTTC | CASEPTGQETQYF
TRBJ1-6 | TRBV3-1/TRBV3-2 | TRBD1 | few | TGTGCCAGCAGCCCCAGGGACAGTAGTCGATCACCCCTCCACTTT | CASSPRDSSRSPLHF
TRBJ2-1 | TRBV24-1 | TRBD2 | few | TGTGCCACCAGTGACGCTAGCGGGGGCCACCAGGATGAGCAGTTCTTC | CATSDASGGHQDEQFF
TRBJ2-1 | TRBV27 | . | . | TGTGCCAGCACCCCCGGGCGCGAATACAATGAGCAGTTCTTC | CASTPGREYNEQFF
TRBJ1-2 | TRBV2 | . | . | TGTGCCAGCAGTGTAGTACAGGTTGATGGCTACACCTTC | CASSVVQVDGYTF
TRBJ1-1 | TRBV7-3 | . | . | TGTGCCAGCAGCTTAACGGGTCAGGGGCGAGGGAACACTGAAGCTTTCTTT | CASSLTGQGRGNTEAFF
TRBJ2-5 | TRBV6-2/TRBV6-3 | TRBD2 | . | TGTGCCAGCAGTTCGCCGCTAGGATATAGCGGGGGGGGAGAGACCCAGTACTTC | CASSSPLGYSGGGETQYF
TRBJ2-1 | TRBV6-5 | . | . | TGTGCCAGCAGTTACTCGATTCAGGGGGGCGATGAGCAGTTCTTC | CASSYSIQGGDEQFF
TRBJ2-5 | TRBV9 | TRBD2 | . | TGTGCCAGCAGCGTAGGGGCACAGGACGGGGGGGAGACCCAGTACTTC | CASSVGAQDGGETQYF
TRBJ1-1 | TRBV3-1/TRBV3-2 | TRBD1 | . | TGTGCCAGCAGCGGGACAGCCAACACTGAAGCTTTCTTT | CASSGTANTEAFF
TRBJ2-3 | TRBV3-1/TRBV3-2 | . | . | TGTGCCAGCAGCCAAGTTGCGGGGAGAACGCAGTATTTT | CASSQVAGRTQYF
TRBJ1-1 | TRBV2 | . | . | TGTGCCAGCAGGGGGGACGTCTTTGAAGCTTTCTTT | CASRGDVFEAFF
TRBJ1-2 | TRBV28 | . | . | TGTGCCAGCTGGCCGCTCGCGGGTGGCTACACCTTC | CASWPLAGGYTF
TRBJ1-6 | TRBV7-6 | . | few | TGTGCCAGCAGCCTGGGACACAATAATTCACCCCTCCACTTT | CASSLGHNNSPLHF
TRBJ1-5 | TRBV7-9 | . | . | TGTGCCAGCAGCCCGGGTAATAGCAATCAGCCCCAGCATTTT | CASSPGNSNQPQHF
TRBJ2-2 | TRBV9 | . | . | TGTGCCAGCAGCGTAATCGACAGAGGGAACACCGGGGAGCTGTTTTTT | CASSVIDRGNTGELFF
TRBJ1-5 | TRBV6-5 | . | . | TGTGCCAGCAGTTACTCGGCGTTGGGCAATCAGCCCCAGCATTTT | CASSYSALGNQPQHF
TRBJ2-7 | TRBV7-2 | . | . | TGTGCCAGCAGCGCCTCCCACCGCTACGAGCAGTACTTC | CASSASHRYEQYF
TRBJ1-4 | TRBV27 | . | . | TGTGCCAGTCAGAAGGACAGTCGTTATGAAAAACTGTTTTTT | CASQKDSRYEKLFF
TRBJ2-7 | TRBV6-5 | . | . | TGTGCCAGCAGGAGGGAGGCAGCTCTATCCTACGAGCAGTACTTC | CASRREAALSYEQYF
TRBJ2-7 | TRBV24-1 | . | once | TGTGCCACCAGTGATCCCCTAGGTTCCTACGAGCAGTACTTC | CATSDPLGSYEQYF
TRBJ2-3 | TRBV6-2/TRBV6-3 | TRBD2 | . | TGTGCCAGCAGTTACCCTCTGGGTAGCGGGGACGACACAGATACGCAGTATTTT | CASSYPLGSGDDTDTQYF
TRBJ1-2 | TRBV18 | . | . | TGTGCCAGCTCACCGGCAGACGTTGGATATGGCTACACCTTC | CASSPADVGYGYTF
TRBJ2-7 | TRBV28 | TRBD1 | . | TGTGCCAGCGGGACAGGGACCTACGAGCAGTACTTC | CASGTGTYEQYF
TRBJ1-4 | TRBV4-3 | . | . | TGCGCCAGCAGCCAGCAGAGGAGCTCAACTAATGAAAAACTGTTTTTT | CASSQQRSSTNEKLFF
TRBJ1-1 | TRBV6-2/TRBV6-3 | . | . | TGTGCCAGCGGCCCCCCCTTGGCGGGCACTGAAGCTTTCTTT | CASGPPLAGTEAFF
TRBJ1-4 | TRBV4-1 | TRBD1 | . | TGCGCCAGCAGCCAGACAGGGTTTAATGAAAAACTGTTTTTT | CASSQTGFNEKLFF